The entry below gives a single T cell receptor (beta chain) sequence along with its context. The entry originates in a study of blood T cell repertoires in COVID-19. Clones were sequenced by immunoSEQ multiplex PCR, and TCRdb holds only the in-frame ones, with some missing. The table includes roughly 30,000 clones, 88% detected once. Germline trimming cut 1 base from V and 6 bases from J; bases unmatched to any gene: 8. Germline CDR1 reads SEHNR; CDR2 reads FQNEAQ (reference sequence). CDR3 length: 17 amino acids. The rearrangement links TRBV7-9 to TRBJ1-6; the match to TRBD1 covers 8 bases. What was sequenced was peripheral blood. The receptor comes from a man between 60 and 75 years old with COVID-19, enrolled during active disease. The CDR3 coding sequence is TGTGCCAGCAGCTTAGTTGGGACAGGCGTGGGTAATTCACCCCTCCACTTT. Translation: CASSLVGTGVGNSPLHF.